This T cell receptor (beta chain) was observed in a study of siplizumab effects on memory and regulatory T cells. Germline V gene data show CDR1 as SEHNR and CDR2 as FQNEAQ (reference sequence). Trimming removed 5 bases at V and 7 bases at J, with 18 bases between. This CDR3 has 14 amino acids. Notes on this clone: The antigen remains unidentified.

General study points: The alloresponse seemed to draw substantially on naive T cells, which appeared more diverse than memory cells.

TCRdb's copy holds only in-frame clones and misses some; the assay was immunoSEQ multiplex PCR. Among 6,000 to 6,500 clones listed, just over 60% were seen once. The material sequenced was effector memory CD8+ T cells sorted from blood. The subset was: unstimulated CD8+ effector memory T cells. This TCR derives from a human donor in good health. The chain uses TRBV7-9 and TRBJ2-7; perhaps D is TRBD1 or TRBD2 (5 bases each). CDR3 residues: CASSPVGPRYEQYF. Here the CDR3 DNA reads TGTGCCAGCAGCCCGGTGGGACCTCGGTATGAGCAGTACTTC.